Given below is one T cell receptor beta chain in context. No cognate antigen has been identified for it. One base away there is no much larger clone; base qualities are not given. The immunoSEQ Assay, a bias-controlled multiplex PCR, was used to amplify TCRbeta CDR3 regions from genomic DNA. As for how the authors treated the data: Nucleated cell counts per sample were estimated from amplification of reference gene primers within the assay. To quantify the absolute abundance of each unique TCRbeta CDR3 rearrangement, sequence reads were collapsed and filtered. For each sample, productive Simpson clonality was calculated as the square root of Simpson's diversity index across productive rearrangements. TCRdb took over this immuneACCESS table, retaining in-frame rearrangements with V and J assigned. Such tables are incomplete; in checked studies, under half of the missing clones stem from an unresolved V gene, and the remainder is unexplained. V and J calls plus clone size are reproduced from that table; the DNA served to infer D and trimming. The sample yields about 300,000 clones; about 91% were counted once. The leading ten clones occupy approximately 7% of the sample.

These data come from a study of blood T cell repertoires in COVID-19 (TCRdb year 2020). Background on the whole study: Samples covering the acute and convalescent phases of COVID-19 were provided by collaborators in the United States, Italy and Spain. The material from the prospective study consisted of cDNA or gDNA derived from T cells, B-cell-depleted T cells, or PBMCs. The dataset comprised deeply sampled blood TCRbeta repertoires from subjects exposed to, actively infected with, or recovered from COVID-19. The repertoires were released in a freely available public database meant as a resource for research on the immune response to SARS-CoV-2. Where available, HLA class I and class II types were obtained from metadata supplied by the sample provider rather than from assay-based typing. The samples were drawn from the first 160 participants of the ongoing ImmuneRACE study and from over a thousand subjects provided by 6 global collaborators. Sample metadata almost always included a de-identified subject ID, COVID-19 status, age in years and sex. Overall study results and their limits: How much clinical and demographic metadata was included differed by source and by participant, and the metadata was provided uncurated.

A second Seattle source provided samples from volunteer blood donors who had recovered from COVID-19. Each collaborating institution followed its own protocols to collect whole blood in K2EDTA tubes. Collaborator samples were shipped for TCRbeta analysis as frozen whole blood, isolated PBMCs, or DNA extracted from either sample type. Trimming takes 5 bases from V and 5 bases from J, and the germline ends sit 15 bases apart. The CDR3 covers 14 residues, taking in both the cysteine and the phenylalanine. Just CDR3 DNA is preserved here, 42 bases in frame from base 1. Looking up the germline V gene yields CDR1 ENHRY and CDR2 SYGVKD.

This receptor was identified in a woman aged 25 to 45 who had recovered from COVID-19. The V and J genes are TRBV10-3 and TRBJ2-5; possibly the D gene is TRBD2, per 6 matching bases. The sequenced sample consisted of peripheral blood. The DNA sequence reads TGTGCCATCAGTACCTCTGGAAGCGGGGAGACCCAGTACTTC. The resulting protein is CAISTSGSGETQYF.